These 12 T cell receptor beta chains were all obtained from the same sample, sequenced in a study of shared clonotypes between healthy human individuals. Method: immunoSEQ multiplex PCR; TCRdb's copy keeps in-frame clones and lacks some. The data contain more than 2 million clones, roughly 93% of them singletons. Terminally differentiated effector memory CD45RA+ cells were left out of the naive CD8 fraction, which was CD45RO-negative and positively selected for CCR7. The sample comprised naive CD8+ T cells from PBMCs. These TCRs come from a man younger than 30 in good health. Some clones in this sample may be carry-over from other donors' samples.

This chain joins TRBV27 and TRBJ2-1; D possibly corresponds to TRBD1 (5 bases). Trimming took off 6 bases at V and 4 bases at J, with 13 bases between the two ends. The CDR3 is 14 residues long. Germline V gene data show CDR1 as MNHEY and CDR2 as SMNVEV (reference sequence). The CDR3 protein is CASSFITGYNEQFF. CDR3 sequence (DNA): TGTGCCAGCAGCTTTATTACAGGTTACAATGAGCAGTTCTTC.

The V call is TRBV7-9, the J call TRBJ1-2; 9 bases fit TRBD1. The CDR3 is 15 residues long. CDR1 is SEHNR and CDR2 is FQNEAQ in the germline V gene (reference sequence). J lost 4 bases, V lost 4 bases, and 7 bases had no gene match. This chain's CDR3 is CASSYPGTGRYGYTF. The CDR3 coding sequence is TGTGCCAGCAGCTACCCCGGGACAGGGCGCTATGGCTACACCTTC. The full variable domain, completed using reference TRBV7-9 and TRBJ1-2, is DTGVSQNPRHKITKRGQNVTFRCDPISEHNRLYWYRQTLGQGPEFLTYFQNEAQLEKSRLLSDRFSAERPKGSFSTLEIQRTEQGDSAMYLCASSYPGTGRYGYTFGSGTRLTVV.

The chain uses TRBV11-3 and TRBJ1-4; D is possibly TRBD1 (6 bases). The CDR3 runs 17 residues. Germline values: CDR1 SGHNT, CDR2 YENEEA. The V and J ends lost 5 bases and 0 bases respectively, with 16 bases between them. The CDR3: CASSPWGPAPTNEKLFF. The CDR3 nucleotides are TGTGCCAGCAGCCCCTGGGGGCCGGCCCCAACTAATGAAAAACTGTTTTTT.

V and J are TRBV11-3 and TRBJ2-5; D is possibly TRBD1 (5 bases). This CDR3 region has 16 residues. Germline CDR1 is SGHNT and CDR2 is YENEEA. The ends were cut back, 1 base at V and 5 bases at J, with 17 bases in the middle. In DNA, the CDR3 is TGTGCCAGCAGCTTAGGCCTCTGGGGCGCGGATGAGACCCAGTACTTC. The encoded protein is CASSLGLWGADETQYF.

This rearrangement joins TRBV4-1 to TRBJ2-2; 9 bases map to TRBD2. Germline-derived CDR1 and CDR2 are MGHRA and YSYEKL. Germline trimming cut 3 bases from V and 0 bases from J; bases unmatched to any gene: 5. The CDR3 totals 17 residues. The CDR3 DNA follows: TGCGCCAGCAGCCACAGACTAGCGGTAACGAACACCGGGGAGCTGTTTTTT. Amino acids: CASSHRLAVTNTGELFF.

The chain uses TRBV9 and TRBJ2-1; 10 bases match TRBD1. Trimming cost V 7 bases and J 6 bases; bases outside gene matches: 4. The CDR3 consists of 13 residues. Germline values: CDR1 SGDLS, CDR2 YYNGEE. Written as DNA, the CDR3 is TGTGCCAGCGAGAGGGACAGGGGCAATGAGCAGTTCTTC. Translation: CASERDRGNEQFF.

Worth noting for this clone: Other DNA sequences in the same sample also yield this CDR3. This chain links TRBV28 with TRBJ1-5; D unclear. This CDR3 spans 13 amino acids. With 1 base removed from V and 3 bases from J, the gap between germline ends came to 4 bases. Germline V gives CDR1 MDHEN, CDR2 SYDVKM. The CDR3 spells CASSLYSNQPQHF. In DNA, the CDR3 is TGTGCCAGCAGTTTATACTCCAATCAGCCCCAGCATTTT.

The chain is built from TRBV7-6 and TRBJ2-7; D remains unclear. The CDR3 covers 15 residues. Germline CDR1 is SGHVS and CDR2 is FNYEAQ. The V gene lost 2 bases and the J gene lost 5 bases, with 16 bases spanning the gap. The CDR3 region has the DNA TGTGCCAGCAGCTTAAGTAGTGGAGTGGGTAACGAGCAGTACTTC. It codes for CASSLSSGVGNEQYF.

This clone occurred once. The chain couples TRBV7-7 to TRBJ2-2; D is perhaps TRBD1 (6 bases). The V gene lost 3 bases and the J gene lost 7 bases, with 9 bases spanning the gap. From germline, CDR1 is SSHAT and CDR2 FNYEAQ (reference sequence). This CDR3 is built from 13 residues. The CDR3 reads CASSFEQGGELFF. CDR3 DNA: TGTGCCAGCAGCTTCGAACAGGGCGGGGAGCTGTTTTTT.

The V gene is TRBV7-3, the J gene TRBJ1-1; 9 nucleotides line up with TRBD1. V shed 5 bases, J shed 9 bases, and the junction held 7 bases outside the gene matches. The CDR3 is 13 residues long. Germline V gene sequence: CDR1 SGHTA, CDR2 FQGTGA. The CDR3, as DNA: TGTGCCAGCAGCCTCCACAGGGGGCTTCAAGCTTTCTTT. It codes for CASSLHRGLQAFF.

Note on this clone: One end of the junction fails to match germline, which may point to a read error. The chain combines TRBV4-1 with TRBJ2-1; TRBD2 aligns across 13 bases. CDR1 MGHRA and CDR2 YSYEKL come from the germline V gene. CDR3 length equals 15 residues. The CDR3 here is CASSQGRTSGSPKFF. The CDR3 DNA reads TGCGCCAGCAGTCAAGGGAGGACTAGCGGGAGCCCAAAATTCTTC.

This rearrangement joins TRBV9 to TRBJ2-3, with D unclear. The CDR3 consists of 16 residues. V dropped 0 bases and J dropped 0 bases, with 11 bases sitting between them. Germline values: CDR1 SGDLS, CDR2 YYNGEE. The CDR3 region is CASSVGSELSTDTQYF. CDR3 nucleotide sequence: TGTGCCAGCAGCGTAGGTTCAGAACTAAGCACAGATACGCAGTATTTT. Drawing the rest from reference TRBV9 and TRBJ2-3, the complete variable domain is DSGVTQTPKHLITATGQRVTLRCSPRSGDLSVYWYQQSLDQGLQFLIQYYNGEERAKGNILERFSAQQFPDLHSELNLSSLELGDSALYFCASSVGSELSTDTQYFGPGTRLTVL.